A selection of T cell receptor beta chains follows, all from one sample in a study of Graves' ophthalmopathy and Graves' hyperthyroidism. TCRdb processed the multiplex PCR reads anew with MiXCR; each CDR3 protein has one entry. The sample carries 260,000 or so distinct CDR3 sequences, around 50% recorded once. Sequencing was carried out using peripheral blood. These receptors originate from an adult man with Graves' ophthalmopathy. Each CDR3 is given without its conserved first and last residue. A D gene is named only where the DNA matches it firmly. Some rows have no size entry. The others give once, few or many, or a class for an expanded clone.

D gene	V gene	CDR3 length	clone size	J gene	CDR3 protein
-	TRBV29-1	12	once	-	SVDSSSSYNEQF
-	TRBV19	11	many	TRBJ1-1	ASSSNVNTEAF
-	TRBV12-3/TRBV12-4	12	-	TRBJ1-2	ASTLGPSNYGYT
-	TRBV5-8	10	-	TRBJ2-7	ASSPQGREQY
-	TRBV2	13	many	TRBJ1-2	ASSPGLGANYGYT
-	TRBV20-1	13	-	TRBJ1-2	SARVSRALNYGYT
-	TRBV5-4	12	once	TRBJ2-7	ASSQGLASYEQY
TRBD1	TRBV7-9	15	few	TRBJ2-7	ASSSLGQGVDSYEQY
-	TRBV19	13	-	TRBJ2-7	ASSLQGTIPYEQY
TRBD2	TRBV6-5	12	few	TRBJ2-7	ASAEREWSYEQY
-	TRBV7-2	13	-	TRBJ1-1	ASSLVRSRWTEAF
TRBD2	TRBV20-1	14	few	TRBJ2-7	SARVNLLAGGSEQY
-	TRBV7-3	12	few	TRBJ2-7	ASSGPPVSYEQY
-	TRBV20-1	12	few	TRBJ2-5	SAREDYSQETQY
TRBD1	TRBV7-9	12	-	TRBJ2-7	ASSLGGTGHELY
-	TRBV15	14	few	TRBJ2-5	ATSGRGDRQQETQY
TRBD2	TRBV9	15	-	TRBJ2-2	ASSVVVSGRATGELF
TRBD1	TRBV7-2	15	-	TRBJ1-6	ASSLGQVYSYNSPLH
-	TRBV19	13	-	TRBJ2-2	ASGTGTVNTGELF
-	TRBV20-1	12	-	TRBJ2-7	SASPLQRSYEQY
-	TRBV7-2	13	-	TRBJ2-5	ASSLDRARVETQY
-	TRBV7-9	11	many	TRBJ2-5	ASSPSRQETQY
-	TRBV5-6	10	-	TRBJ1-2	ASSLWGYGYT
-	TRBV15	12	-	TRBJ2-5	ATSRPRGQETQY
-	TRBV7-2	10	-	TRBJ1-1	ASSPGETEAF
-	TRBV10-3	10	few	TRBJ2-7	ASSLNRDGQY
-	TRBV29-1	13	few	TRBJ2-7	SVTPVQGGRYEQY
-	TRBV7-9	13	-	TRBJ2-5	ASSLSERDQETQY
-	TRBV25-1	10	-	TRBJ1-6	ASSFLDSPLH
TRBD1	TRBV9	12	-	TRBJ2-7	ASSLGQETYEQY
-	TRBV7-8	10	-	TRBJ1-2	ASSLVPDGYT
-	TRBV20-1	13	-	TRBJ1-2	SARGLDSLNYGYT
TRBD1	TRBV7-3	11	few	TRBJ1-2	ASSLIGTGGLI
-	TRBV29-1	11	few	TRBJ1-2	SAQRVGNYGYT
-	TRBV20-1	11	-	TRBJ1-2	SAGEGGYYGYT
-	TRBV7-9	10	-	TRBJ2-7	ASSFQPYEQY
-	TRBV12-5	16	-	TRBJ2-7	ASGLVLWGVARKREQY
-	TRBV25-1	13	many	TRBJ1-4	ASSGTRSGNEKLF
TRBD1	TRBV28	11	-	TRBJ1-1	ASSGQGASEAF
-	TRBV4-1	12	-	TRBJ1-1	ASSLLEGNTEAF
-	TRBV2	13	few	TRBJ2-7	ASSDSQVSSYEQY
-	TRBV7-9	11	many	TRBJ1-1	ASLGQLNTEAF
TRBD1	TRBV20-1	14	-	TRBJ2-7	SARPRVRDRAYEQY